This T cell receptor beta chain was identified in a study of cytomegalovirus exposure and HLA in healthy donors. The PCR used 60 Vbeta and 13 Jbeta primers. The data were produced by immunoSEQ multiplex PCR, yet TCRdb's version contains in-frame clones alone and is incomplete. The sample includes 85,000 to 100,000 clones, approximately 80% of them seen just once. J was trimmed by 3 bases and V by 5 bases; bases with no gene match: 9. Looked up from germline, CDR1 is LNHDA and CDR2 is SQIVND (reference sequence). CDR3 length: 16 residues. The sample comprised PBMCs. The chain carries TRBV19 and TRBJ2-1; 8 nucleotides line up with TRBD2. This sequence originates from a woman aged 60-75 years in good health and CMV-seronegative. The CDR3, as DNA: TGTGCCAGTAGTTCCGAGCGGGGGCAATACTACAATGAGCAGTTCTTC. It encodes CASSSERGQYYNEQFF.